What follows describes a single TCR beta chain. Its specificity is not known. Sequencing was performed with immunoSEQ multiplex PCR; in TCRdb, only in-frame clones are kept and a portion is missing. The data show roughly 29,000 clones, with 75% to 95% seen just once and 24% held by the top ten. The sample comes from a study of OX40 agonist ivuxolimab in advanced cancers. For the study at large: There were three patients with partial responses, one having hepatocellular carcinoma and two cutaneous melanoma.

Overall study results and limits: Among T cells, CD8+ cells averaged more expanded clones than CD4+ cells.

This CDR3 has 14 residues. Per the germline V gene, CDR1 is SEHNR and CDR2 is FQNEAQ (reference sequence). The V segment lost 6 bases and the J segment 3 bases; nucleotides outside the gene matches: 7. This receptor was obtained from an adult with an advanced solid tumor such as melanoma, head and neck, liver or kidney cancer. Specimen: CD4+ or CD8+ T cells sorted from blood, collected in a trial of the OX40 agonist ivuxolimab. The chain employs TRBV7-9 and TRBJ2-7, with TRBD1 matching 8 bases. The CDR3 here is CASRDRDLGYEQYF. The CDR3 nucleotides are TGTGCCAGCAGGGACAGGGACTTGGGCTACGAGCAGTACTTC.